This TCR beta chain appears in the sequencing data of a study of regulatory T cells in long-lasting Graves disease (dated by TCRdb to 2020 to 2022). As for the study more broadly: Persistent Graves' disease was defined as persistently positive TSH receptor autoantibodies together with antithyroid drug treatment for over 5 years. A total of 35 or so samples underwent TCR sequencing: some 13 from persistent and roughly 20 from newly diagnosed Graves' disease patients. The study was conducted in China and was registered as a clinical trial. Peripheral blood TCR sequencing and RNA sequencing compared persistent Graves' disease patients with newly diagnosed Graves' disease patients. On average, persistent Graves' disease patients in the clinical cohort had been on antithyroid drugs for eight to twelve years.

Results and caveats for the whole study, not just this receptor: The study examined only peripheral blood because the primary lesion, thyroid tissue, could not be accessed. As a limitation, the authors acknowledged that the small sample size may reduce accuracy. Compared with newly diagnosed patients, patients with persistent Graves' disease had lower TCR Shannon entropy and fewer highly expanded clones, which suggests clonal expansion. Patients with persistent disease shared more public clonotypes (about 2,700) than newly diagnosed patients did (around 1,000). Sequencing and analysis were restricted to the TCR beta chain. Preferential use of TRBV28, TRBJ1-2 and TRBJ2-5 was observed in persistent disease, whereas TRBV20-1 and TRBJ2-1 were favored in newly diagnosed disease.

The CDR3 runs 13 amino acids, cysteine and phenylalanine included. Just the 39-base CDR3 DNA is kept, in frame starting at base 1. The germline V gene (reference sequence) provides CDR1 GTSNPN and CDR2 SVGIG. Relative to germline, V is 7 bases shorter and J is 4 bases shorter, with 11 bases between their ends. Library construction relied on multiplex PCR. The reads were generated on an Illumina HiSeq 4000. iRepertoire HTBI primers and Arm-PCR amplification of CDR3 regions were used to construct TCR beta libraries. PCR products were gel purified before sequencing. As for how the authors treated the data: Gene usage analysis of CDR3 amino acid clonotypes used the approximately 62 TRBV and approximately 13 TRBJ segments found across samples. COPE and FqMerger were used to merge the filtered high-quality paired reads into contigs. BLAST was used to align contigs to IMGT TRBV, TRBD and TRBJ reference genes, with CDR3 defined following IMGT. Any clonotype with a frequency above 0.1% was classified as a highly expanded clone. Repertoire diversity was measured by Shannon entropy, and V-J evenness by the Gini coefficient. Clonotypes shared by more than one individual were considered public. TCRdb trimmed the raw reads at Q25, called clones with MiXCR and kept productive beta chains. Each entry is one CDR3 protein sequence, shown with its most common DNA and genes. The V and J calls reflect TCRdb's pipeline rather than the authors' work. The sample records 650,000 to 700,000 distinct CDR3 sequences, about 32% of which are singletons. About 42% of the sample goes to the ten largest clones.

With regard to this clonotype: Its antigen remains unidentified. Base qualities are not at hand, and no much larger clone is one base apart.

The sample's time point label, decoded: persistent/refractory GD, antithyroid drugs over 5 years with positive TRAb. For both TCR sequencing and RNA sequencing, RNA was extracted from PBMCs using TRIzol. The diagnosis of Graves' disease followed American Thyroid Association guidelines. Patients for the study were recruited at an endocrinology department in Xi'an, China. From each patient, nine milliliters of peripheral blood was collected into an EDTA anticoagulant tube. PBMCs were isolated by Ficoll Paque Plus density gradient separation without further T cell sorting. An Agilent 2100 Bioanalyzer and agarose gel were used to check RNA quality, while a NanoDrop 2000 measured RNA concentration.

This receptor chain uses TRBV30 and TRBJ2-6; matching of 5 bases hints at TRBD1 as the D gene. This TCR derives from a female donor with Graves disease. The sequences come from peripheral blood mononuclear cells (PBMCs), collected when the disease was refractory, from a patient treated with antithyroid drugs. The CDR3 is CASQGSGANVLTF. The nucleotide sequence reads TGTGCCTCCCAGGGTTCCGGGGCCAACGTCCTGACTTTC.